The 10 T cell receptor beta chains below were found in one sample sequenced in a study of T cell changes during pregnancy in multiple sclerosis. TCRdb's copy holds only in-frame clones and misses some; the assay was immunoSEQ multiplex PCR. The sample consists of about 76,000 clones, roughly 92% of them appearing once. The sequences come from peripheral blood, collected after pregnancy. The receptors derive from a female donor in good health, enrolled as a control in a pregnancy study.

The chain is built from TRBV4-2 and TRBJ1-4; perhaps TRBD1 as D (6 bases). Trimming left V 4 bases short and J 4 bases short, with 13 bases between. Germline assignment: CDR1 LGHNA and CDR2 YNFKEQ. The length of the CDR3 is 15 residues. The CDR3 loop reads CASSPLGGLNEKLFF. The CDR3 DNA follows: TGTGCCAGCAGCCCGCTGGGGGGGCTTAATGAAAAACTGTTTTTT.

V gene TRBV18 combines with J gene TRBJ2-3; 8 positions match TRBD1. V was clipped by 6 bases and J by 7 bases; unmatched bases: 9. The CDR3 has 14 residues. From germline, CDR1 is KGHSH and CDR2 LQKENI. The CDR3: CASSPQGAGYTQYF. CDR3 sequence (DNA): TGTGCCAGCTCTCCCCAGGGGGCCGGATATACGCAGTATTTT. Filled out from reference TRBV18 and TRBJ2-3, the complete variable domain reads NAGVMQNPRHLVRRRGQEARLRCSPMKGHSHVYWYRQLPEEGLKFMVYLQKENIIDESGMPKERFSAEFPKEGPSILRIQQVVRGDSAAYFCASSPQGAGYTQYFGPGTRLTVL.

This chain connects TRBV7-9 to TRBJ1-4; D is ambiguous. The germline V gene encodes CDR1 SEHNR and CDR2 FQNEAQ (reference sequence). The CDR3 extends over 14 amino acids. V was shortened by 2 bases and J by 7 bases, with 11 bases between the two germline ends. The DNA of the CDR3 is TGTGCCAGCAGCTTAAGCCGGTCCATTGAAAAACTGTTTTTT. Protein: CASSLSRSIEKLFF. Variable domain in full (rest from reference TRBV7-9 and TRBJ1-4): DTGVSQNPRHKITKRGQNVTFRCDPISEHNRLYWYRQTLGQGPEFLTYFQNEAQLEKSRLLSDRFSAERPKGSFSTLEIQRTEQGDSAMYLCASSLSRSIEKLFFGSGTQLSVL.

The chain carries TRBV19 and TRBJ2-7; D might be TRBD1 (5 bases). The V end lost 2 bases, the J end lost 7 bases, and 18 bases lay between the germline ends. Germline V gives CDR1 LNHDA, CDR2 SQIVND (reference sequence). This CDR3 spans 15 amino acids. The CDR3 sequence is CASSISAGYLGEQYF. The CDR3 DNA is TGTGCCAGTAGTATATCGGCAGGGTATCTGGGGGAGCAGTACTTC. The full variable domain, rest sourced from reference TRBV19 and TRBJ2-7, is DGGITQSPKYLFRKEGQNVTLSCEQNLNHDAMYWYRQDPGQGLRLIYYSQIVNDFQKGDIAEGYSVSREKKESFPLTVTSAQKNPTAFYLCASSISAGYLGEQYFGPGTRLTVT.

The V and J genes are TRBV6-1 and TRBJ2-7; 7 bases are shared with TRBD1. The CDR3 runs to 14 residues. Per germline, CDR1 MNHNS and CDR2 SASEGT. Trimming took 4 bases from V and 2 from J; bases not matched to a gene: 5. The CDR3 bases are TGTGCCAGCAGTGCAAGGGGGACAGCCTACGAGCAGTACTTC. It translates to CASSARGTAYEQYF.

The chain recombines TRBV19 with TRBJ1-6, with D unclear. The V end was cut by 3 bases, the J end by 3 bases, with 6 bases between. The CDR3 has 14 residues. Germline loops: CDR1 LNHDA, CDR2 SQIVND (reference sequence). The CDR3 sequence is CASSISDYNSPLHF. The CDR3 coding sequence is TGTGCCAGTAGTATCAGTGACTATAATTCACCCCTCCACTTT.

This rearrangement joins TRBV5-1 to TRBJ2-1; weak D call: TRBD2 (6 bases). The V end was cut by 1 base, the J end by 8 bases, with 13 bases between. The CDR3 consists of 14 residues. Germline V CDR1 and CDR2: SGHRS, YFSETQ. Here the CDR3 reads CASSLSSGSHEQFF. The CDR3 DNA reads TGCGCCAGCAGCTTGTCGTCCGGGAGCCATGAGCAGTTCTTC.

In DNA form, the CDR3 reads TGTGCCAGCAGTTTAGAGGTCAGCGGGGGTAAATACGAGCAGTACTTC. Translation: CASSLEVSGGKYEQYF. This rearrangement joins TRBV28 to TRBJ2-7, with 8 nucleotides matching TRBD2. V shed 2 bases, J shed 4 bases, and the junction held 10 bases outside the gene matches. Germline CDR1 and CDR2: MDHEN and SYDVKM. The CDR3 consists of 16 residues.

This sequence joins TRBV2 and TRBJ1-2; D unresolved. Germline V gene data show CDR1 as SNHLY and CDR2 as FYNNEI. V lost 0 bases and J 7 bases, leaving 6 bases between the germline ends. The CDR3 is 12 amino acids. The CDR3 coding sequence is TGTGCCAGCAGTGAAGCCGCGTTTGGCTACACCTTC. It is translated as CASSEAAFGYTF. Variable domain in full (rest from reference TRBV2 and TRBJ1-2): EPEVTQTPSHQVTQMGQEVILRCVPISNHLYFYWYRQILGQKVEFLVSFYNNEISEKSEIFDDQFSVERPDGSNFTLKIRSTKLEDSAMYFCASSEAAFGYTFGSGTRLTVV.

The chain joins TRBV5-1 to TRBJ1-1, with TRBD1 matching 10 bases. This CDR3 comprises 14 residues. Germline loops: CDR1 SGHRS, CDR2 YFSETQ. V lost 4 bases and J lost 5; bases outside the gene matches: 5. In DNA form, the CDR3 reads TGCGCCAGCAGCGTAGGACAGGGGGGGACTGAAGCTTTCTTT. It encodes CASSVGQGGTEAFF.